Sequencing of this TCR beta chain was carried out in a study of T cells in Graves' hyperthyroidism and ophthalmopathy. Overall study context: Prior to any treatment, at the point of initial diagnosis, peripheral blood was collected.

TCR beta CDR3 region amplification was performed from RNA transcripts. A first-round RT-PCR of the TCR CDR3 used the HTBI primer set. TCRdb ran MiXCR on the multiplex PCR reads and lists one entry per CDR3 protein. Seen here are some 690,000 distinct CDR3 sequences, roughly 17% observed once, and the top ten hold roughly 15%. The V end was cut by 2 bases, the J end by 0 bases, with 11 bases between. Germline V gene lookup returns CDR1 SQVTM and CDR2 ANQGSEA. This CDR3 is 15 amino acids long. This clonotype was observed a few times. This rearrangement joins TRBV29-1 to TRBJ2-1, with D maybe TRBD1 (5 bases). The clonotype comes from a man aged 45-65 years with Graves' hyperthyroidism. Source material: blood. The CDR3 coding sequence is TGCAGCGTTGAAAACAGGACCAGCTCCTACAATGAGCAGTTCTTC. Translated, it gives CSVENRTSSYNEQFF.